This TCR beta chain was recorded in a study of blood T cell repertoires in COVID-19. Study summary: Acute and convalescent COVID-19 samples came from the United States, Italy and Spain.

Seattle patient enrollment occurred during active infection, with longitudinal follow-up thereafter. In the source study's methods: Reference gene primer amplification gave estimated nucleated cell counts. Profiled with immunoSEQ multiplex PCR; TCRdb holds only in-frame clones, not every one. For V, J and clone size, that table is used; D and trimming come from the DNA. The table shows 200,000 to 300,000 clones, with about four fifths occurring only once. The CDR3 contains 14 residues. Between the trimmed V and J ends, which lost 3 bases and 3 bases, there was a span of 11 bases. In germline, CDR1 is SGHTA, CDR2 FQGNSA.

Sample: peripheral blood. The sequence was obtained from a woman older than 75 with COVID-19, enrolled during active disease. The chain recombines TRBV7-2 with TRBJ2-5, with D maybe TRBD1 (6 bases). The CDR3 DNA reads as TGTGCCAGCAGCTTCCCAAGGGGGAAAGAGACCCAGTACTTC. It translates to CASSFPRGKETQYF.